This T cell receptor beta chain emerged from a study of cytomegalovirus exposure and HLA in healthy donors (dated by TCRdb to the late 2010s). Turning to the overall study: An earlier analysis of several hundred of the donors reported about 250 Gb of sequence data and 100 million to 140 million unique TCR beta sequences from about 200 million T cells. Roughly 320 gigabases of sequencing data and 70 million to 100 million unique TCR sequences made up an early release that covered roughly 670 HLA-typed donors. The genetic ancestry cluster associated with self-reported Caucasian donors included 81% of the approximately 410 genotyped donors. The study was designed to test whether signatures of past pathogen exposure could be identified by cataloging public T cell receptors. The T cell repertoires of 670 or so subjects were profiled by immunosequencing and related to cytomegalovirus serostatus. Besides the first cohort of hundreds of subjects, a separate validation cohort made up of 95 to 150 different subjects was used. The study combined high-throughput TCR immunosequencing, statistical association of individual TCRs with disease status, and machine learning to predict cytomegalovirus infection status. A later analysis re-analyzed previously published TCR beta repertoires from about 730 donors and added high-resolution HLA genotyping to study TCR occurrence patterns. Rather than drawing on any new phenotypic data, the later analysis identified candidate immune exposures from TCR beta sequences and the way those sequences occurred across donors. In an earlier analysis of 500 to 650 of the donors, high-throughput TCR beta sequencing was used to judge whether each TCR beta V gene segment behaved as functional or pseudogenic. Donor age, sex, ethnicity and CMV serostatus were compiled together with the repertoire data. A later genetic analysis took genome-wide SNP genotypes for about three fifths of the 666 donors and used that subset as a discovery cohort. All discovery cohort repertoires had been generated using a single sequencing platform. Both class I and class II loci were covered by HLA typing, at four-digit resolution. Typing coverage differed by locus: A, B, C, DRB1 and DQB1 were typed in about 629-640 donors, DQA1 in roughly 510, DPA1 in approximately 600, and DPB1 in 472. Because of strong linkage in the cohort, roughly five DR-DQ haplotypes were treated as single units for association and clustering. Across around 400 genotyped donors of the cohort, an average of about 200,000 unique TCR beta nucleotide sequences per donor were sequenced, and roughly a sixth of those sequences were non-productive. What the study reported, not specific to this receptor: In an earlier analysis of around 600 of the donors, most TCR beta V segments were observed in productive rearrangements about 90% or about 30% of the time, broadly matching IMGT annotations. Three of the identified cytomegalovirus-associated TCR beta chains were confirmed in vitro to be specific for cytomegalovirus antigens. In a later analysis, HLA-associated TCR beta chains were found to be more clonally expanded and to have lower generation probabilities than equally common non-associated chains. In a later analysis, several top co-occurrence clusters were reported to appear linked to parvovirus B19, influenza, CMV and Epstein-Barr virus. This cohort had only TCR beta chains sequenced, and the lack of alpha or paired-chain data limited which features could be detected. Cytomegalovirus status was reported to be diagnosed by the classifier with high specificity and sensitivity in both the original and validation cohorts. Linkage disequilibrium might explain the correlated functional status among segregating V segments, but an unknown experimental factor could not be ruled out. Because HLA typing was missing for some donors at each locus, association tests included only the typed subset. An association between a missense DCLRE1C variant and V-gene and J-gene trimming of TCR beta chains was found in a later genetic analysis and replicated in an independent cohort. The earlier analysis of approximately 540 of the donors excluded approximately 17 rarely observed V segments, including chromosome 9 orphons, because counts were too low. Roughly uniform sequencing depth across donors was assumed in presence/absence analyses, although this assumption may not hold. The authors suggested that the approach could potentially be generalized to other disease states and immunological phenotypes. The study gave a list of 150 to 200 TCR beta chains associated with cytomegalovirus. CMV serostatus was the only immune exposure information available for the cohort. Most TCR sequences were observed very rarely across donors, whereas some public TCRs were present in many individuals. A cluster of highly shared sequence variants was judged likely to be a technical artifact of the sequencing pipeline. Compared with the roughly 720-donor mean, donors in an Asian-associated ancestry cluster had fewer N-insertions in productive TCRs, according to a later genetic analysis. A further reported finding was that TCR beta sequences accurately predicted the HLA-A and HLA-B alleles for most subjects in the first cohort. Specific HLA alleles were associated with 15,000 to 20,000 TCR beta sequences at a false discovery rate of 0.05 in a later analysis. According to a later analysis, TCR association rates differed among HLA loci, with DRB1 alleles showing the most associated TCRs and HLA-C alleles showing the fewest. Some IMGT-functional V segments, including TRBV6-2 and TRBV6-3, could not be distinguished by the 87-base-pair reads and were therefore excluded. According to a later analysis, most CMV-associated TCR beta chains appeared to be HLA-restricted, and the HLA associations seemed to be driven largely by CMV exposure. Assigning TCR associations to individual alleles was difficult when HLA alleles, especially DR and DQ, strongly co-occurred.

Preparation of the library involved the immunoSEQ multiplex PCR assay. The multiplex PCR relied on a mix of 60 forward primers for TCR Vbeta segments and 13 reverse primers for TCR Jbeta segments. The CDR3 region of rearranged TCR beta genes was amplified from genomic DNA with a multiplex PCR assay. Amplified TCR beta libraries were sequenced as 87-base-pair reads on the Illumina HiSeq System. The paper's data handling went like this. In a later analysis, tens of millions of unique TCR beta chains were counted across the 500 to 850 repertoires, and about 10 million of these chains were shared by at least two donors. To remove PCR and sequencing errors, raw reads were error-corrected and collapsed into unique sequences using a nearest-neighbor algorithm that merged closely related sequences. Alignment of CDR3 sequences to IMGT reference sequences was used to assign V, D and J gene segments. For a sequence to be retained, at least a six-nucleotide match to both a V gene segment and a J gene segment was required. A rearrangement was called productive if the CDR3 had no stop codons and remained in frame with V and J, and every other rearrangement was called non-productive. CDR3 was defined according to IMGT convention as the region running from the second conserved V-encoded cysteine to the conserved J-encoded phenylalanine. The earlier analysis of some 600 of the donors excluded sequences that lacked an unambiguous match to a single V gene segment. In an earlier analysis of 450 to 700 of the donors, V segments were called functional above 56.7% productive rearrangements and were called segregating when the between-donor standard deviation exceeded 5%. A statistical classification framework was built to diagnose cytomegalovirus status from the catalog of TCR beta chain sequences. A later analysis assigned V and J genes by comparing TCR nucleotide sequences with IMGT/GENE-DB human TR gene sequences. Using the TCRdist pipeline, a later analysis assigned CDR3 sequences along with most-parsimonious VDJ recombination scenarios. In a later analysis, each TCR beta chain was defined by its CDR3 amino acid sequence together with its V-gene family, and reads lacking a unique V-gene family were excluded. As a way to deal with suspected cross-contamination and a sequencing artifact, a later analysis dropped under 600 nucleotide sequences that were highly shared and had low generation probability. For each public chain, a later analysis derived a clonal expansion index from normalized ranks of inferred template counts within each repertoire. In a later analysis, generation probabilities were computed using a VDJ recombination model fitted to out-of-frame rearrangements, and the results were checked against IGoR. Hypergeometric tests were used in a later analysis to score TCR-TCR, TCR-HLA and TCR-CMV co-occurrence, with a repertoire-size bias correction applied to the TCR pairs. A later analysis estimated false discovery rates by permuting HLA or CMV assignments 20 times. A later analysis grouped co-occurring TCRs with DBSCAN, adding TCRdist sequence similarity when clustering within HLA-allele-positive subsets. For co-occurrence clustering, repertoires with fewer than 30,000 or more than 120,000 public chains were excluded, along with about five repertoires with anomalous nucleotide sharing. TCRdb mirrors the immuneACCESS table, restricted to in-frame sequences. Some clones are absent from its copies; in checked studies, under half trace to an unresolved V gene, and the reason for the others is unknown. D and trimming come from the DNA, and the V and J calls and clone size come from that table. In all, the sample holds roughly 120,000 clones, and roughly 82% of those were seen once. The ten biggest clones cover around 4% of the sample.

The cohort was made up of about 610 healthy bone marrow donors. All cohort members were sampled while nominally healthy, although unrecorded immune exposures were likely present. CMV serostatus was recorded as positive for 289 and negative for about 55% of the roughly 670 cohort members, whereas no CMV serostatus was recorded for the donor in question. A peripheral blood sample was collected from each donor, and TCR beta sequencing was performed on peripheral blood mononuclear cells. The Qiagen DNeasy Blood Extraction Kit was used to extract genomic DNA from the blood cell samples. Of note for this clone: The specificity of this receptor is unknown. No much larger clone exists at a distance of one base, and base qualities are not known.

V and J are truncated by 7 bases and 2 bases respectively, leaving an intervening sequence of 5 bases. The germline V gene (reference sequence) supplies CDR1 LNHDA and CDR2 SQIVND. Inclusive of the bounding cysteine and phenylalanine, the CDR3 is 11 residues long. The sequence is cut down to CDR3 DNA, 33 bases in frame from base 1. Material for sequencing was PBMCs. The rearranged segments are TRBV19 and TRBJ1-1; a confident D gene designation cannot be given. The source of this sequence is a human donor in good health. The DNA is TGTGCCAGTACTCTAAACACTGAAGCTTTCTTT. Translated, it reads CASTLNTEAFF.